The clone carrying this TCR beta chain was detected only a few times. Its specificity is not known. Trimming shortened V by 4 bases and J by 4 bases, and 10 bases separated the two germline ends. The CDR3 is 13 residues long. The data were taken from a study of T-cell memory formation after mild COVID-19. TCRdb re-called the 5' RACE reads with MiXCR, one entry per CDR3 protein. The repertoire includes 350,000 to 500,000 distinct CDR3 sequences, 15% to 20% of them detected once, and 7.5% to 9.5% sits in the top ten. Overall study findings and caveats: Contracting clones from day 15 to 85 showed balanced CD4/CD8; later expanders favored CD4+. That cross-reactive memory joined was suggested by some responding clones appearing in pre-infection memory.

The specimen was PBMCs or a T cell subset sorted from them (not recorded which). This receptor was obtained from an adult woman who had mild COVID-19 (a few samples of this study predate the infection). Cell type and time point are not known. The V gene is TRBV12-3 or TRBV12-4, the J gene TRBJ1-2, with D unclear. As DNA, the CDR3 is TGTGCCAGCAGTTACGGGATCGGCTATGGCTACACCTTC. It yields the protein CASSYGIGYGYTF.